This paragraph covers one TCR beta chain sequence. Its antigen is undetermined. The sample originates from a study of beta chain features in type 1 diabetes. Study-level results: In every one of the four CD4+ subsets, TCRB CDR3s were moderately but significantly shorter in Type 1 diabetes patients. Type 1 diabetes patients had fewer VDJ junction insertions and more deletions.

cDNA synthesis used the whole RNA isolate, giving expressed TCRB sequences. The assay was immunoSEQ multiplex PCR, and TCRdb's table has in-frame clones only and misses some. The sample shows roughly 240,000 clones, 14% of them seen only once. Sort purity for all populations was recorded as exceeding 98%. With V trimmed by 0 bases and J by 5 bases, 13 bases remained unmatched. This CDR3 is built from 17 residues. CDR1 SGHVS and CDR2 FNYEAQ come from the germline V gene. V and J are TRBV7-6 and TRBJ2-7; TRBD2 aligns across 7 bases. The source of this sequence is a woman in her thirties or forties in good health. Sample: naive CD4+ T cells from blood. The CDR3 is CASSLAQAAGTKNEQYF. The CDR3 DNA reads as TGTGCCAGCAGCTTAGCGCAGGCGGCAGGGACTAAGAACGAGCAGTACTTC.